This T cell receptor beta chain was sequenced in a study of CD8+ T cells in alopecia areata (dated by TCRdb to 2016 to 2019). Regarding the research as a whole: Treated patients were enrolled in an open-label pilot trial of oral tofacitinib at 5 to 10 mg twice daily for moderate-to-severe alopecia areata. Patients received tofacitinib for 6 to 18 months and were then followed off drug for 6 months to check for delayed response and recurrence. To study T cell clonal expansion in alopecia areata, the researchers applied high-throughput TCRbeta sequencing to both the C3H/HeJ mouse model and human patients. Human TCRbeta sequencing covered scalp tissue and sorted CD4+ and CD8+ peripheral blood T cells from patchy and totalis/universalis alopecia areata patients and healthy controls. The SALT score, which quantifies the percentage of affected scalp surface area, was used to measure disease severity in treated patients. Tofacitinib-treated patients had biopsies at baseline and at 4 and 24 weeks of treatment, with a later scalp biopsy in several patients. Scalp clonality was compared across normal scalp (n=4), patchy alopecia areata scalp (n=8), and alopecia totalis/universalis scalp (n=8). RNA was extracted with the PAXgene miRNA kit for fixed scalp, the miRNeasy kit for PBMCs, and the RNeasy kit for mouse skin. Amplification of TCRbeta CDR3 regions was done by immunoSEQ multiplex PCR using 35 Vbeta forward primers and 13 Jbeta reverse primers.

The germline V end is reduced by 5 bases and the J end by 0 bases; junction bases left unmatched: 7. For CDR1 and CDR2, the germline V gene (reference sequence) lists SEHNR and FQNEAQ. Counted from cysteine to phenylalanine, this CDR3 has 16 amino acids. The kept DNA is CDR3 alone, 48 bases in frame from the first base. To note about this clone: This clone's antigen is unknown. No base-level quality is on record; no much larger clone is a single base apart.

The receptor library was made with the immunoSEQ multiplex PCR assay. For TCR sequencing, RNA was extracted from every sample and reverse transcribed into cDNA to serve as template. First-strand cDNA was synthesized with SuperScript III using a 2:1 mix of oligo-dT and random hexamers. A synthetic immune receptor repertoire was used to measure amplification bias, and any remaining bias was corrected computationally. On the authors' methods: Raw reads were preprocessed to remove errors, and CDR3 was defined by IMGT conventions from the conserved cysteine to phenylalanine. Clonality was computed as 1 minus the Shannon entropy, with the entropy normalized by log2 of the number of productive unique TCRs. Whether each scalp clone was CD4 or CD8 was inferred by checking scalp TCRbeta sequences against the CD4 and CD8 repertoires from sorted blood. TCRdb retrieved this table from immuneACCESS and kept in-frame rearrangements only. Not all clones are present; in checked studies, unresolved V genes account for under half, and no reason is known for the remainder. The V and J calls and clone size come from that table; D and trimming were worked out from the DNA. Within this sample are 75,000 to 85,000 clones, with approximately 64% of them counted one time only. The ten largest clones add up to around 20% of the sample.

The sample's time point, from its label and the paper: roughly 24 weeks on oral tofacitinib. According to the study, the label for this sample's treatment or condition signals: oral pan-JAK inhibitor, 5-10 mg twice daily. Lesional scalp punch biopsies and peripheral blood were obtained from alopecia areata patients. PBMCs were isolated by density centrifugation and stained for CD3, CD4 and CD8, after which CD4+ and CD8+ T cells were sorted on a FACSAria. What the research found in general, with its limitations: Tofacitinib significantly lowered scalp clonality and the number of expanded CD8+ clones among the top 100 scalp clones. Lesional scalp, especially in alopecia totalis/universalis, showed higher clonality and more expanded CD8+ clones than normal scalp, suggesting antigenic drive. Because the treated cohort was small and had just a single nonresponder, larger studies are needed to establish links between baseline CD8+ expansion and response. Unlike mouse skin, which is dominated by gammadelta T cells, normal human skin has resident alphabeta T cells that are also sequenced, and this complicates analysis of the scalp TCR repertoire. During tofacitinib treatment, many expanded lesional clones stuck around in both scalp and blood, and this persistence may partly explain why relapse happens after treatment is stopped. Shared TCR sequences between patients were less evident than in mice, which may be partly attributable to HLA diversity in the patient population.

The receptor was isolated from a human donor with alopecia areata. Sequencing used CD8+ T cells sorted from blood, obtained at week 24, from a patient treated with tofacitinib. Rearrangement joined TRBV7-9 to TRBJ2-1; 7 bases in the junction line up with TRBD1. The CDR3 loop reads CASSQRTGSSYNEQFF. The DNA is as follows: TGTGCCAGCAGCCAGAGGACAGGTAGCTCCTACAATGAGCAGTTCTTC.